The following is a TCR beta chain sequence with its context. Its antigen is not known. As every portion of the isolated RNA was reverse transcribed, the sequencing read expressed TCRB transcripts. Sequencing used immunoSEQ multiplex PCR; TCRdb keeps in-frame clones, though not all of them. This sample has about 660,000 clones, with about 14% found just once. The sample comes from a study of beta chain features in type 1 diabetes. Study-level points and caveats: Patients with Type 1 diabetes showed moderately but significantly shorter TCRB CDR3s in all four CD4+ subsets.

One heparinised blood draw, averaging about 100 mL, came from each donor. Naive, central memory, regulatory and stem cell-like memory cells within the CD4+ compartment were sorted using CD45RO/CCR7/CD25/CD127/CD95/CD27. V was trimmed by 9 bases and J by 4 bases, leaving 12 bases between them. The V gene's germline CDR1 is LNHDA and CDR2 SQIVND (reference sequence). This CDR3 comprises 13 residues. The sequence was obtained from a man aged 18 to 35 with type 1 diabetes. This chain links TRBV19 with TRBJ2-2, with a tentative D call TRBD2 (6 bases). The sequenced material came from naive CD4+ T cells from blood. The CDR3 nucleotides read TGTGCCAGCCGGCGGGACCGCACCGGGGAGCTGTTTTTT. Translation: CASRRDRTGELFF.